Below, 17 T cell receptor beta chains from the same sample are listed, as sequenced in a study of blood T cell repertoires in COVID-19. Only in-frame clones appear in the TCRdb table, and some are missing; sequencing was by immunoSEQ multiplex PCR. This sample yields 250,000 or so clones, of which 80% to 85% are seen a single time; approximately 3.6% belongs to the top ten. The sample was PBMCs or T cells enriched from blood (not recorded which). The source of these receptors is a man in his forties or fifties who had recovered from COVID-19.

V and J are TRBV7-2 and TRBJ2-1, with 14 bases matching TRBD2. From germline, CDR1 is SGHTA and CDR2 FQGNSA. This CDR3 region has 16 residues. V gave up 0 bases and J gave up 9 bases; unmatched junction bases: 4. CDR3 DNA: TGTGCCAGCAGCTTAGCCGGGACTAGCGGGGGTGGTGAGCAGTTCTTC. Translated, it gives CASSLAGTSGGGEQFF.

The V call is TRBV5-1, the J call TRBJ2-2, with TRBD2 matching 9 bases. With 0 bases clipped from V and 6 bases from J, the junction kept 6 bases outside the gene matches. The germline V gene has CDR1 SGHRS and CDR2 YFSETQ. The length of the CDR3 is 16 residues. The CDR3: CASSLEAGGPSGELFF. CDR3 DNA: TGCGCCAGCAGCTTGGAGGCGGGAGGGCCTTCCGGGGAGCTGTTTTTT.

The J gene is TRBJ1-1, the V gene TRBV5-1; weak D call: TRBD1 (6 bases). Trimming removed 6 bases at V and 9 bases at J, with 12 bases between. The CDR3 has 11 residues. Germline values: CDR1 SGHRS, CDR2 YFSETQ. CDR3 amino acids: CASTLGQKAFF. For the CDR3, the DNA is TGCGCCAGCACCCTCGGACAGAAAGCTTTCTTT. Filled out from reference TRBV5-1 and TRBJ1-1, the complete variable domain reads KAGVTQTPRYLIKTRGQQVTLSCSPISGHRSVSWYQQTPGQGLQFLFEYFSETQRNKGNFPGRFSGRQFSNSRSEMNVSTLELGDSALYLCASTLGQKAFFGQGTRLTVV.

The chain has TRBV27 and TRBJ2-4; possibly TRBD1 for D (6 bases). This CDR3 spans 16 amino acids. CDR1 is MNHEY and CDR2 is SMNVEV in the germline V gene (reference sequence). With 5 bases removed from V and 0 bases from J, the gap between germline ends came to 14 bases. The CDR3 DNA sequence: TGTGCCAGCAGTCCGAAGACAGGTCTAGCCAAAAACATTCAGTACTTC. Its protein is CASSPKTGLAKNIQYF.

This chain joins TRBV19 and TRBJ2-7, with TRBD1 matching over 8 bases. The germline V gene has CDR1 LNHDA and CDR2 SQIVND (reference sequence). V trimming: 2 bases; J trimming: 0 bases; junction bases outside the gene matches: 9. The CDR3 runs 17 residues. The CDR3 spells CASSITGGKTFSYEQYF. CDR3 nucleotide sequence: TGTGCCAGTAGTATAACAGGGGGAAAAACGTTCTCCTACGAGCAGTACTTC.

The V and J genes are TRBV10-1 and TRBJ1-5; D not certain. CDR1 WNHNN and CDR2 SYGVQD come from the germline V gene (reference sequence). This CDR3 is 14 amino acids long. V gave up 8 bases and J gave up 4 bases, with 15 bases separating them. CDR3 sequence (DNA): TGCGCCAGCTTCACACCCCGGAGGAATCAGCCCCAGCATTTT. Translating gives CASFTPRRNQPQHF.

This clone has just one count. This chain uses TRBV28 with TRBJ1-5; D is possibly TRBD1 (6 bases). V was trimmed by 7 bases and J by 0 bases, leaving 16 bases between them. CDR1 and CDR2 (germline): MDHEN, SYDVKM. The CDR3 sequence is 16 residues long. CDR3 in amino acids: CASTRGLFNSNQPQHF. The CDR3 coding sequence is TGTGCCAGCACCAGGGGTTTGTTCAATAGCAATCAGCCCCAGCATTTT.

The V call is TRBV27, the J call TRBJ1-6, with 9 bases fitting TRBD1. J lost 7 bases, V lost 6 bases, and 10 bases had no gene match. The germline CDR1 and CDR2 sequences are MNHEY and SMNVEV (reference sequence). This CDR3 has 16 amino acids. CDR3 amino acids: CASRLTEGQGNSPLHF. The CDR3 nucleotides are TGTGCCAGCAGGTTGACTGAAGGACAGGGGAATTCACCCCTCCACTTT.

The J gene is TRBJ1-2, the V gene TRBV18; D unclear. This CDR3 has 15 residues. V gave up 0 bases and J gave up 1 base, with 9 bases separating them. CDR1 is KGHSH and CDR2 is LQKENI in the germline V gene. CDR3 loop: CASSPPSESNYGYTF. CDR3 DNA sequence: TGTGCCAGCTCACCACCCAGTGAAAGTAACTATGGCTACACCTTC.

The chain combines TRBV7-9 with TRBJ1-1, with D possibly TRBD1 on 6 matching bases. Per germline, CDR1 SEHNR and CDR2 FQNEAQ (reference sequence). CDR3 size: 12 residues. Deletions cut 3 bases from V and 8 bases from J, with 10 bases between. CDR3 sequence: CASSFTGPEAFF. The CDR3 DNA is TGTGCCAGCAGCTTTACAGGGCCAGAAGCTTTCTTT.

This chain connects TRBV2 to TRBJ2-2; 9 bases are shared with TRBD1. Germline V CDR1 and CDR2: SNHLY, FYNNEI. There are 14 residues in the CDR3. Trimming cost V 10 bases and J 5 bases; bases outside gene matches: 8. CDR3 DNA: TGTGCCACCAAGACAGGGGGAGGGACCGGGGAGCTGTTTTTT. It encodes CATKTGGGTGELFF.

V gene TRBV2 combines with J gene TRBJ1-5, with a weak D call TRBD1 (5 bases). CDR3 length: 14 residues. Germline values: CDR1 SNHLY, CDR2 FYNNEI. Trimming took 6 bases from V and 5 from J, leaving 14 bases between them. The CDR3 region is CASRRELGDQPQHF. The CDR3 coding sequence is TGTGCCAGCAGACGGGAGTTGGGGGATCAGCCCCAGCATTTT.

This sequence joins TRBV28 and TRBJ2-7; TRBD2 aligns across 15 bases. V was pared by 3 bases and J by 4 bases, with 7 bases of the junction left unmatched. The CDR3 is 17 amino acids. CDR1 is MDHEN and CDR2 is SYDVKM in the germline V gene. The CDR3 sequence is CASSFRTSGRAIYEQYF. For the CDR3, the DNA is TGTGCCAGCAGTTTTAGGACTAGCGGGAGGGCAATTTACGAGCAGTACTTC.

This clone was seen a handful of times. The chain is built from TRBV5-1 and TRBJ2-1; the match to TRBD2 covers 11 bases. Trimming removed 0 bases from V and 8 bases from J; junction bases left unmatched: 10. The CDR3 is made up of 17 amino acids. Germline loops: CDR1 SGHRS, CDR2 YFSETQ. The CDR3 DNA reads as TGCGCCAGCAGCTTGGGGATCGGGACTAGCGGAGGCGATGAGCAGTTCTTC. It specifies CASSLGIGTSGGDEQFF.

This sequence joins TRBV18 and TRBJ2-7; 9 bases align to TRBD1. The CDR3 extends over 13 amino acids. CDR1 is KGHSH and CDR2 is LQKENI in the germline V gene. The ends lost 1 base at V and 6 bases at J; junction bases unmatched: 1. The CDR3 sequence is CASSPRDRAEQYF. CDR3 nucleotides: TGTGCCAGCTCACCACGGGACAGGGCCGAGCAGTACTTC.

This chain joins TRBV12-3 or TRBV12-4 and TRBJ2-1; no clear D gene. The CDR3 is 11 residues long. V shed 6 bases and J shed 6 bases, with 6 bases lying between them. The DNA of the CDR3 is TGTGCCAGCAGCACCAGCAATGAGCAGTTCTTC. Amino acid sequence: CASSTSNEQFF.

The chain's CDR3 is CASSSRRAGGPDTQYF. The DNA for the CDR3 is TGTGCCAGCAGCTCCCGGCGAGCGGGAGGACCAGATACGCAGTATTTT. This chain uses TRBV11-3 with TRBJ2-3; 9 bases line up with TRBD2. The CDR3 consists of 16 residues. Looked up from germline, CDR1 is SGHNT and CDR2 is YENEEA. The ends lost 4 bases at V and 4 bases at J; junction bases unmatched: 9.